This TCR beta chain is drawn from a study of control samples from healthy donors and cancer patients. The CDR3 extends over 15 amino acids. Between the trimmed V and J ends, which lost 0 bases and 7 bases, there was a span of 16 bases. Germline-derived CDR1 and CDR2 are SGDLS and YYNGEE. TCRdb keeps only in-frame clones here, not all; method: immunoSEQ multiplex PCR. Seen here are roughly 120,000 clones, around 89% observed once, and the top ten hold 0.95% to 1.3%. This TCR was sampled from a woman aged 50 to 65 with colorectal cancer. This chain connects TRBV9 to TRBJ1-2; weak D call: TRBD1 (5 bases). Source material: PBMCs. The CDR3: CASSVGGRDYGGYTF. The CDR3 coding sequence is TGTGCCAGCAGCGTAGGCGGCAGGGACTACGGTGGCTACACCTTC.